One sample yielded the 29 T cell receptor beta chains listed below, sequenced in a study of T cells expressing NK-cell markers. TCRdb re-called the 5' RACE reads; every CDR3 protein appears as one record, without DNA. This sample's table has a few hundred thousand distinct CDR3 sequences. Sequencing used blood T cells: a sorted CD56 or NKG2C T cell subset, CD4+ or CD8+ T cells, or bulk PBMC T cells (not recorded which). The receptors shown here come from a woman aged 50 to 65 in good health.

CDR3 loop: CSARVAGDEQFF. The V and J genes are TRBV20-1 and TRBJ2-1; with no DNA, the TCRdb D assignment of TRBD2 cannot be verified. CDR3 size: 12 residues. CDR1 and CDR2 from the germline V gene are DFQATT and SNEGSKA (reference sequence).

V gene TRBV11-2 combines with J gene TRBJ2-4. This CDR3 has 15 residues. The V gene's germline CDR1 is SGHAT and CDR2 FQNNGV. CDR3: CASSSPTRAKNIQYF.

The CDR3 here is CASTESGGPSNEQFF. The rearrangement links TRBV6-5 to TRBJ2-1. The CDR3 contains 15 residues. In germline, CDR1 is MNHEY, CDR2 SVGAGI.

The chain has TRBV12-3 or TRBV12-4 and TRBJ2-7; TCRdb reports TRBD2, a call that lacks DNA to check it against. This CDR3 is 15 amino acids long. CDR3 protein: CASSLSSGRAHEQYF.

The V gene is TRBV6-1, the J gene TRBJ2-7; TCRdb gives TRBD1 as the D gene, but with no DNA this cannot be confirmed. Per germline, CDR1 MNHNS and CDR2 SASEGT. The CDR3 spans 12 residues. The CDR3 protein is CASRRLGQTQYF.

The J gene is TRBJ2-3, the V gene TRBV20-1; TCRdb picks TRBD2, but there is no DNA to check that call. Germline V lookup: CDR1 DFQATT, CDR2 SNEGSKA (reference sequence). The CDR3 totals 12 residues. Here the CDR3 reads CSARDPLAAQYF.

The chain has TRBV27 and TRBJ2-2; TCRdb's assignment of TRBD2 cannot be checked, as there is no DNA. This CDR3 comprises 14 residues. Germline V gene lookup returns CDR1 MNHEY and CDR2 SMNVEV (reference sequence). CDR3 residues: CASSLKTTPGELFF.

The chain recombines TRBV6-5 with TRBJ1-4; the TRBD1 assignment by TCRdb is unverifiable without DNA. The CDR3 covers 16 residues. From germline, CDR1 is MNHEY and CDR2 SVGAGI. Here the CDR3 reads CASSYRSRVFGEKLFF.

This chain joins TRBV7-2 and TRBJ2-3; with no DNA, the TCRdb D assignment of TRBD1 cannot be verified. Germline lookup yields CDR1 SGHTA and CDR2 FQGNSA. The CDR3 length is 14 residues. The CDR3 spells CASTEEGGRDTQYF.

V gene TRBV4-1 combines with J gene TRBJ2-2; TCRdb's assignment of TRBD2 cannot be checked, as there is no DNA. Germline V gene lookup returns CDR1 MGHRA and CDR2 YSYEKL. This CDR3 spans 17 amino acids. The CDR3 loop is CASSRLRLASVGGELFF.

The genes are TRBV5-1 and TRBJ2-7. The germline V gene encodes CDR1 SGHRS and CDR2 YFSETQ. The CDR3 runs to 11 residues. The CDR3 sequence is CASTGGVEQYF.

The chain links TRBV9 to TRBJ1-2. The CDR3 has 16 residues. Germline V gene data show CDR1 as SGDLS and CDR2 as YYNGEE. CDR3 region: CASSAPREGGNYGYTF.

The chain joins TRBV7-3 to TRBJ2-3; the D call from TCRdb, TRBD2, cannot be confirmed without DNA. The CDR3 has 15 residues. The germline CDR1 and CDR2 sequences are SGHTA and FQGTGA. The CDR3 loop is CASSPGAGGQDTQYF.

This rearrangement joins TRBV29-1 to TRBJ1-1; TCRdb gives TRBD1 as the D gene, but with no DNA this cannot be confirmed. The CDR3 covers 15 residues. The germline V gene has CDR1 SQVTM and CDR2 ANQGSEA. The CDR3 is CSVEDWQGGNTEAFF.

V usage is TRBV29-1 and J usage is TRBJ1-1; TCRdb outputs TRBD1, but without DNA this stays unchecked. The CDR3 runs 15 residues. Germline-derived CDR1 and CDR2 are SQVTM and ANQGSEA. This CDR3 reads CSVKAGAMLNTEAFF.

The gene calls are TRBV4-1 and TRBJ2-2; TCRdb outputs TRBD1, but without DNA this stays unchecked. Germline V gene sequence: CDR1 MGHRA, CDR2 YSYEKL. The CDR3 is 18 residues long. The CDR3 protein is CASSQDSGDSRTIGELFF.

The chain is built from TRBV12-3 or TRBV12-4 and TRBJ2-1; TCRdb reports TRBD2, a call that lacks DNA to check it against. The CDR3 runs 13 residues. CDR3 sequence reads: CASRQLAYNEQFF.

This chain connects TRBV4-2 to TRBJ2-1; checking the TCRdb D call of TRBD2 is not possible without DNA. Germline V gene sequence: CDR1 LGHNA, CDR2 YNFKEQ. This CDR3 has 17 residues. CDR3 sequence reads: CASSQDRSLAIYNEQFF.

The CDR3 region is CASSQKAGTSSYNEQFF. V and J are TRBV7-9 and TRBJ2-1. Germline V gene lookup returns CDR1 SEHNR and CDR2 FQNEAQ (reference sequence). The CDR3 spans 17 residues. The whole variable domain, remainder taken from reference TRBV7-9 and TRBJ2-1, is DTGVSQNPRHKITKRGQNVTFRCDPISEHNRLYWYRQTLGQGPEFLTYFQNEAQLEKSRLLSDRFSAERPKGSFSTLEIQRTEQGDSAMYLCASSQKAGTSSYNEQFFGPGTRLTVL.

J is TRBJ2-2 and V is TRBV11-2; TCRdb proposes TRBD2, but this gene call is untestable without DNA. CDR1 SGHAT and CDR2 FQNNGV come from the germline V gene. This CDR3 region has 18 residues. The CDR3 reads CASSFRLAQRSNTGELFF.

This rearrangement joins TRBV24-1 to TRBJ2-2; the TCRdb call, TRBD1, lacks DNA for checking. This CDR3 region has 17 residues. Per germline, CDR1 KGHDR and CDR2 SFDVKD. The CDR3 is CATSDPAQGLGTGELFF.

The chain joins TRBV4-1 to TRBJ2-7; TCRdb gives TRBD2 as the D gene, but with no DNA this cannot be confirmed. This CDR3 comprises 13 residues. Germline CDR1 is MGHRA and CDR2 is YSYEKL. The CDR3 reads CASSPHGSSEQYF.

The chain is built from TRBV11-2 and TRBJ2-5. CDR3 length: 15 amino acids. Germline V gene lookup returns CDR1 SGHAT and CDR2 FQNNGV. CDR3 sequence reads: CASSLLTSFVETQYF.

The chain uses TRBV21-1 and TRBJ2-3. TRBV21-1 is termed a pseudogene. The CDR3 sequence is 12 residues long. The CDR3 here is CASSRGRDTQYF.

V and J are TRBV5-1 and TRBJ1-6. The V gene's germline CDR1 is SGHRS and CDR2 YFSETQ. The CDR3 length is 16 residues. The CDR3 loop reads CASRTRAAGPDSPLHF.

The chain has TRBV11-2 and TRBJ2-3; the D gene TCRdb calls, TRBD2, cannot be checked with no DNA. In germline, CDR1 is SGHAT, CDR2 FQNNGV. The CDR3 loop spans 15 amino acids. The chain's CDR3 is CASSFLPGAADTQYF.

V usage is TRBV3-1 and J usage is TRBJ2-1; with no DNA, the TCRdb D assignment of TRBD1 cannot be verified. From germline, CDR1 is LGHDT and CDR2 YNNKEL (reference sequence). The CDR3 extends over 15 amino acids. This chain's CDR3 is CASSQSGGAGNEQFF.

The rearrangement joins TRBV9 to TRBJ2-2. Germline CDR1 SGDLS, CDR2 YYNGEE. CDR3 length: 15 residues. CDR3 amino acids: CASSPHSTNTGELFF.

The V and J genes are TRBV19 and TRBJ2-3; lacking DNA, the TRBD2 call made by TCRdb goes unchecked. This CDR3 spans 15 amino acids. Looked up from germline, CDR1 is LNHDA and CDR2 is SQIVND (reference sequence). This CDR3 is CASRALQAGGPSLYF.